What follows is one T cell receptor (beta chain) and its context. Its target is unknown. This entry belongs to a study of regulatory T cells in long-lasting Graves disease. For the study at large: Over-5-year antithyroid drug use with positive TSH receptor antibodies defined persistent Graves' disease in the study.

According to the study, TCR beta libraries were built with iRepertoire HTBI primers and CDR3-region Arm-PCR. TCRdb re-analysed the multiplex PCR reads in MiXCR, keeping a single row per CDR3 protein. The data show roughly 700,000 distinct CDR3 sequences, with 25% to 30% seen just once and roughly 46% held by the top ten. Study-wide findings and caveats: In persistent patients, shared public clonotypes (under 3,000) outnumbered those in new patients (about 1,000). With a small sample size, accuracy may have been reduced.

The CDR3 is made up of 15 amino acids. Germline-derived CDR1 and CDR2 are MNHEY and SVGAGI. V lost 2 bases, J lost 5 bases, and 12 bases lay in between. Time point described: persistent/refractory GD, antithyroid drugs over 5 years with positive TRAb. Following extraction of RNA from PBMCs, that RNA was used to make the TCR library. EDTA tubes received approximately 9 milliliters of collected peripheral blood. This receptor was taken from a female donor with Graves disease. The material sequenced was peripheral blood mononuclear cells (PBMCs), taken when the disease was refractory, from a patient treated with antithyroid drugs. The chain recombines TRBV6-5 with TRBJ1-4, with D possibly being TRBD1 (5 bases). CDR3: CASSYAFGGNEKLFF. CDR3 sequence (DNA): TGTGCCAGCAGTTACGCGTTCGGGGGGAATGAAAAACTGTTTTTT.